The T cell receptor beta chain described here comes from a study of cytomegalovirus exposure and HLA in healthy donors. Study-wide points: CMV serostatus was the only immune exposure information that was available. Most sequenced TCRs were rare (though some public TCRs occurred in many donors).

Germline lookup yields CDR1 MNHNS and CDR2 SASEGT. V lost 0 bases and J lost 11, with 13 bases in between. The CDR3 length is 13 residues. The PCR ran on 60 Vbeta and 13 Jbeta primers. The table came from immunoSEQ multiplex PCR; TCRdb's copy has only in-frame clones and leaves some out. The table lists approximately 180,000 clones, roughly 70% of them singletons. On this clone itself: Antigen: not known.

This chain connects TRBV6-1 to TRBJ1-1; D possibly corresponds to TRBD1 (5 bases). The sequence was obtained from a male donor in good health and CMV-seronegative. The specimen sequenced was PBMCs. This chain's CDR3 is CASSEATVILAFF. The CDR3 DNA sequence: TGTGCCAGCAGTGAAGCGACAGTCATACTGGCTTTCTTT.